Listed below are T cell receptor beta chains from one sample, sequenced in a study of T cells in Graves' hyperthyroidism and ophthalmopathy. Using its own MiXCR run on the multiplex PCR reads, TCRdb lists one record per CDR3 protein. The sample lists 400,000 to 600,000 distinct CDR3 sequences; under 25% were seen once. Input material: blood. The receptors were sampled from a man aged 18 to 30 with Graves' hyperthyroidism. The conserved cysteine and the conserved F or W are not part of the CDR3 here. Each record gives: D gene, J gene, V gene, CDR3 protein. The D gene is left open where the match is weak.

d_call: NA
j_call: TRBJ1-3
v_call: TRBV6-5
cdr3_aa: ASSYMGGNTIY

d_call: TRBD1
j_call: TRBJ1-2
v_call: TRBV30
cdr3_aa: AWQGQGDYGYT

d_call: NA
j_call: TRBJ1-5
v_call: TRBV20-1
cdr3_aa: SAIVTGVNQPQH

d_call: TRBD1
j_call: TRBJ2-5
v_call: TRBV6-2/TRBV6-3
cdr3_aa: ASSYVDRGETQY

d_call: NA
j_call: TRBJ1-2
v_call: TRBV28
cdr3_aa: ASRGGPRGNYGYT

d_call: TRBD1
j_call: TRBJ2-7
v_call: TRBV28
cdr3_aa: ASSPLGQGYEQY

d_call: TRBD1
j_call: TRBJ1-6
v_call: TRBV12-3/TRBV12-4
cdr3_aa: ASTFSTGSSYNSPLH

d_call: NA
j_call: TRBJ2-5
v_call: TRBV2
cdr3_aa: ASSRSAVETQY

d_call: NA
j_call: TRBJ1-1
v_call: TRBV6-1
cdr3_aa: ADGTNTEAF

d_call: TRBD1
j_call: TRBJ1-1
v_call: TRBV7-3
cdr3_aa: ASSVTGGMNTEAF

d_call: NA
j_call: TRBJ2-7
v_call: TRBV30
cdr3_aa: AWRLDSYEQY

d_call: TRBD2
j_call: TRBJ2-7
v_call: TRBV12-3/TRBV12-4
cdr3_aa: ASSLKGRGEQY

d_call: NA
j_call: TRBJ2-7
v_call: TRBV7-2
cdr3_aa: ASSPSLATYEQY

d_call: NA
j_call: TRBJ2-7
v_call: TRBV12-3/TRBV12-4
cdr3_aa: ASALQGRSYEQY

d_call: NA
j_call: TRBJ1-2
v_call: TRBV6-5
cdr3_aa: ASSYSGRADGYT

d_call: TRBD1
j_call: TRBJ1-5
v_call: TRBV28
cdr3_aa: ASSVTGTGSPQH

d_call: NA
j_call: TRBJ1-3
v_call: TRBV3-1
cdr3_aa: ASSPLRGFSGNTIY

d_call: TRBD1
j_call: TRBJ1-1
v_call: TRBV7-2
cdr3_aa: ASSLRTGSTEAF

d_call: NA
j_call: TRBJ1-5
v_call: TRBV11-2
cdr3_aa: ASSLEATVNQPQH

d_call: NA
j_call: TRBJ2-7
v_call: TRBV24-1
cdr3_aa: ATRDEGSAYEQY

d_call: NA
j_call: TRBJ2-2
v_call: TRBV7-2
cdr3_aa: ASSLQGGGTGELF

d_call: TRBD1
j_call: TRBJ1-3
v_call: TRBV14
cdr3_aa: ASSPTLIRTGGILHSGNTIY

d_call: TRBD2
j_call: TRBJ2-4
v_call: TRBV11-2
cdr3_aa: ASSFGVAGGLAKNIQY

d_call: TRBD2
j_call: TRBJ2-5
v_call: TRBV7-8
cdr3_aa: ASILGRLLARQETQY

d_call: NA
j_call: TRBJ2-2
v_call: TRBV30
cdr3_aa: AWSETGELF

d_call: NA
j_call: TRBJ1-2
v_call: TRBV6-5
cdr3_aa: ASSYRGSTGYT

d_call: NA
j_call: TRBJ1-1
v_call: TRBV29-1
cdr3_aa: SAASGRSNTEAF

d_call: NA
j_call: TRBJ1-3
v_call: TRBV5-1
cdr3_aa: ASSPLGASGNTIY

d_call: NA
j_call: TRBJ1-1
v_call: TRBV7-2
cdr3_aa: ASSLSRGEAF

d_call: NA
j_call: TRBJ1-1
v_call: TRBV10-3
cdr3_aa: AISDPDRIVEAF

d_call: NA
j_call: TRBJ1-6
v_call: TRBV5-1
cdr3_aa: ASSQGNNSPLH

d_call: TRBD1
j_call: TRBJ2-7
v_call: TRBV6-1
cdr3_aa: ASSRQGSYEQY

d_call: NA
j_call: TRBJ2-7
v_call: TRBV28
cdr3_aa: ASSFETGGDEQY

d_call: NA
j_call: TRBJ2-4
v_call: TRBV2
cdr3_aa: ASSASVIAKNIQY

d_call: NA
j_call: TRBJ1-1
v_call: TRBV7-2
cdr3_aa: ASSLATNTEAF

d_call: TRBD1
j_call: TRBJ2-7
v_call: TRBV28
cdr3_aa: ASRSPGQGGHEQY

d_call: NA
j_call: TRBJ2-2
v_call: TRBV6-5
cdr3_aa: ASSTRGPAATGELF

d_call: NA
j_call: TRBJ1-5
v_call: TRBV30
cdr3_aa: AWSFDVSNQPQH

d_call: NA
j_call: TRBJ1-1
v_call: TRBV28
cdr3_aa: ASSSWGTSDTEAF

d_call: NA
j_call: TRBJ1-2
v_call: TRBV28
cdr3_aa: ASSGGVMGYGYT

d_call: NA
j_call: TRBJ2-2
v_call: TRBV11-2
cdr3_aa: ASSQQARALTGELF

d_call: NA
j_call: TRBJ1-1
v_call: TRBV6-4
cdr3_aa: ASSPHYAAGADTAITEAF

d_call: TRBD1
j_call: TRBJ2-7
v_call: TRBV28
cdr3_aa: ASSGQGPYEQY

d_call: NA
j_call: TRBJ2-7
v_call: TRBV6-1
cdr3_aa: ASSDLTGLYEQY

d_call: TRBD1
j_call: TRBJ2-6
v_call: TRBV11-1
cdr3_aa: ASSLGTGGAGANVLT

d_call: NA
j_call: TRBJ2-5
v_call: TRBV12-3/TRBV12-4
cdr3_aa: ASSLQGSEETQY

d_call: NA
j_call: TRBJ2-7
v_call: TRBV4-2
cdr3_aa: ASSQEWRGAYEQY

d_call: TRBD1
j_call: TRBJ2-7
v_call: TRBV6-5
cdr3_aa: ASSYEGTGAYEQY

d_call: NA
j_call: TRBJ1-1
v_call: TRBV28
cdr3_aa: ASSLKARRTEAF

d_call: TRBD1
j_call: TRBJ2-7
v_call: TRBV11-2
cdr3_aa: ASTPGQGVYEQY